The 28 T cell receptor beta chains listed next were all sequenced from one sample in a study of blood T cell repertoires in COVID-19. Profiled with immunoSEQ multiplex PCR; TCRdb holds only in-frame clones, not every one. In the table there are a few hundred thousand clones, roughly 90% of which are singletons. Input material: peripheral blood. The receptors here all came from a woman aged 30 to 39 with COVID-19, enrolled during active disease.

The rearrangement links TRBV6-5 to TRBJ1-1; tentative D call: TRBD1 (5 bases). In germline, CDR1 is MNHEY, CDR2 SVGAGI. The CDR3 is 13 amino acids. With 1 base removed from V and 11 bases from J, the gap between germline ends came to 14 bases. The CDR3 protein is CASSYFREGSAFF. The CDR3 region has the DNA TGTGCCAGCAGTTACTTCAGGGAAGGGTCGGCTTTCTTT.

The V and J genes are TRBV19 and TRBJ1-6, with D possibly matching TRBD1 (6 bases). This CDR3 has 15 amino acids. V dropped 6 bases and J dropped 7 bases, with 16 bases sitting between them. Germline CDR1 reads LNHDA; CDR2 reads SQIVND (reference sequence). The CDR3: CASSPGQSMNSPLHF. The DNA of the CDR3 is TGTGCCAGTAGCCCCGGACAGAGTATGAATTCACCCCTCCACTTT.

This rearrangement joins TRBV5-8 to TRBJ1-5, with 8 bases lining up with TRBD1. The germline CDR1 and CDR2 sequences are SGHTS and YDEGEE. The CDR3 runs 19 residues. V lost 5 bases to trimming and J lost 2 bases; unmatched junction nucleotides: 18. The CDR3 nucleotides read TGTGCCAGCAGTTACGGCGGCAGGGGGCCCATTCAGGGCAATCAGCCCCAGCATTTT. This gives the protein CASSYGGRGPIQGNQPQHF. Complete variable domain (other parts from reference TRBV5-8 and TRBJ1-5): EAGVTQSPTHLIKTRGQQATLRCSPISGHTSVYWYQQALGLGLQFLLWYDEGEERNRGNFPPRFSGRQFPNYSSELNVNALELEDSALYLCASSYGGRGPIQGNQPQHFGDGTRLSIL.

The chain employs TRBV5-6 and TRBJ2-7; 7 positions agree with TRBD2. CDR3 length: 12 amino acids. Germline V gene data show CDR1 as SGHDT and CDR2 as YYEEEE. J lost 6 bases, V lost 2 bases, and 2 bases had no gene match. Here the CDR3 reads CASSFGGSEQYF. The CDR3 DNA reads as TGTGCCAGCAGCTTCGGGGGGAGCGAGCAGTACTTC.

The chain combines TRBV30 with TRBJ1-1; 8 positions agree with TRBD1. The CDR3 has 15 amino acids. Germline values: CDR1 GTSNPN, CDR2 SVGIG (reference sequence). The V and J ends lost 0 bases and 4 bases, in that order; junction bases with no gene match: 7. The CDR3 DNA reads TGTGCCTGGAGTGTAATTCTACAGGGGGGCACTGAAGCTTTCTTT. Its protein is CAWSVILQGGTEAFF.

The V and J genes are TRBV28 and TRBJ1-3; D remains unclear. Trimming removed 5 bases from V and 10 bases from J, with 15 bases in between. The CDR3 totals 13 residues. The germline V gene has CDR1 MDHEN and CDR2 SYDVKM. The chain's CDR3 is CASSKFEVATIYF. In nucleotides, the CDR3 is TGTGCCAGCAGTAAGTTTGAGGTGGCGACCATATATTTT.

This clone showed up just once. CDR3 residues: CASSLDGVAGRSSYNEQFF. The CDR3 DNA follows: TGCGCCAGCAGCTTAGATGGGGTTGCAGGGCGGAGCTCCTACAATGAGCAGTTCTTC. The V call is TRBV5-1, the J call TRBJ2-1, with D tentatively TRBD1 (5 bases). The CDR3 covers 19 residues. Per the germline V gene, CDR1 is SGHRS and CDR2 is YFSETQ. V lost 2 bases, J lost 0 bases, and 21 bases lay in between.

The rearrangement joins TRBV29-1 to TRBJ1-4; D is possibly TRBD1 (6 bases). CDR3 length equals 13 residues. Germline V gene lookup returns CDR1 SQVTM and CDR2 ANQGSEA. Trimming cost V 3 bases and J 5 bases, with 10 bases left between them. DNA for the CDR3: TGCAGCGTTGAGGGGCAGGGGAATGAAAAACTGTTTTTT. Its translation: CSVEGQGNEKLFF.

The chain is built from TRBV10-3 and TRBJ1-1; D unclear. V was trimmed by 0 bases and J by 10 bases, leaving 6 bases between them. This CDR3 spans 11 amino acids. Germline CDR1 ENHRY, CDR2 SYGVKD. The DNA for the CDR3 is TGTGCCATCAGTGAGTCCGGTAGAGCTTTCTTT. Translating gives CAISESGRAFF.

V is TRBV11-2 and J is TRBJ2-5; a weak D match, TRBD2 (5 bases). The CDR3 sequence is 13 residues long. The ends were cut back, 3 bases at V and 7 bases at J, with 12 bases in the middle. The germline CDR1 and CDR2 sequences are SGHAT and FQNNGV. The CDR3, as DNA: TGTGCCAGCAGCTTCGACCCCCGGGGGACCCAGTACTTC. This sequence encodes CASSFDPRGTQYF.

The chain joins TRBV7-9 to TRBJ2-3; perhaps TRBD2 as D (6 bases). V was clipped by 1 base and J by 1 base, with 9 bases between them. The CDR3 sequence is 15 residues long. CDR1 is SEHNR, CDR2 FQNEAQ, per germline (reference sequence). The CDR3 DNA reads as TGTGCCAGCAGCTTAGGGGGCGGGGGCACAGATACGCAGTATTTT. Protein: CASSLGGGGTDTQYF.

This clone was observed once. This chain uses TRBV10-3 with TRBJ2-1; 8 bases agree with TRBD2. Germline-derived CDR1 and CDR2 are ENHRY and SYGVKD. The CDR3 runs to 16 residues. The J segment lost 5 bases and the V segment lost 3 bases, leaving 9 bases of the junction unmatched. CDR3 region: CAISDRWLAGHNEQFF. CDR3 bases: TGTGCCATCAGTGATCGTTGGCTAGCGGGCCACAATGAGCAGTTCTTC.

In this sample, this clone turned up once. V is TRBV18 and J is TRBJ2-5, with D perhaps TRBD2 (7 bases). There are 15 residues in the CDR3. Trimming took 3 bases from V and 2 from J, leaving 13 bases between them. Germline CDR1 and CDR2: KGHSH and LQKENI. The CDR3 bases are TGTGCCAGCTCACCCGGCGGGGGCCTTCAAGAGACCCAGTACTTC. It is translated as CASSPGGGLQETQYF. Complete variable domain (other parts from reference TRBV18 and TRBJ2-5): NAGVMQNPRHLVRRRGQEARLRCSPMKGHSHVYWYRQLPEEGLKFMVYLQKENIIDESGMPKERFSAEFPKEGPSILRIQQVVRGDSAAYFCASSPGGGLQETQYFGPGTRLLVL.

The rearrangement uses TRBV5-1 and TRBJ1-1; TRBD1 is a possible D gene (5 bases). With 1 base removed from V and 3 bases from J, the gap between germline ends came to 10 bases. CDR1 is SGHRS and CDR2 is YFSETQ in the germline V gene. The CDR3 consists of 14 residues. The CDR3 DNA is TGCGCCAGCAGCTTGTCAGGGCATGACACTGAAGCTTTCTTT. Its translation: CASSLSGHDTEAFF.

The chain combines TRBV12-5 with TRBJ1-1; TRBD1 is a possible D gene (6 bases). The CDR3 has 15 residues. Between the trimmed V and J ends, which lost 5 bases and 1 base, there was a span of 14 bases. Germline V gene lookup returns CDR1 LGHNT and CDR2 FRNRAP. The CDR3 loop reads CASGPDGTSNTEAFF. The CDR3 region has the DNA TGTGCTAGTGGTCCCGACGGGACATCGAACACTGAAGCTTTCTTT.

J is TRBJ1-3 and V is TRBV4-1, with TRBD1 matching over 9 bases. CDR1 and CDR2 from the germline V gene are MGHRA and YSYEKL. The CDR3 totals 16 residues. V lost 2 bases, J lost 2 bases, and 4 bases stayed unmatched. CDR3 DNA sequence: TGCGCCAGCAGCCAACTTGACAGGGGGACTGGAAACACCATATATTTT. It codes for CASSQLDRGTGNTIYF.

The chain combines TRBV5-1 with TRBJ2-1, with D possibly TRBD2 on 5 matching bases. The CDR3 is 12 amino acids. Germline CDR1 is SGHRS and CDR2 is YFSETQ. Trimming shortened V by 2 bases and J by 7 bases, and 7 bases separated the two germline ends. For the CDR3, the DNA is TGCGCCAGCAGCTTACTAGTGAATGAGCAGTTCTTC. Protein sequence: CASSLLVNEQFF.

V gene TRBV27 combines with J gene TRBJ2-1; 8 bases fit TRBD1. The length of the CDR3 is 14 residues. CDR1 and CDR2 (germline): MNHEY, SMNVEV (reference sequence). V dropped 3 bases and J dropped 2; count of bases not matched to a gene: 0. CDR3 amino acids: CASSLDRAYNEQFF. Written as DNA, the CDR3 is TGTGCCAGCAGTTTGGACAGGGCCTACAATGAGCAGTTCTTC.

The J gene is TRBJ1-1, the V gene TRBV28; possibly TRBD1 for D (6 bases). Germline assignment: CDR1 MDHEN and CDR2 SYDVKM. This CDR3 spans 17 amino acids. Trimming stripped 4 bases from V and 8 bases from J, with 26 bases between. CDR3 nucleotides: TGTGCCAGCAGTTCTTATAGAGGACTGGGGGCGCTCGGGGAAGCTTTCTTT. Protein sequence: CASSSYRGLGALGEAFF.

This clone appeared a single time. V is TRBV5-5 and J is TRBJ1-1; 7 bases align to TRBD1. The CDR3 extends over 13 amino acids. Germline V CDR1 and CDR2: SGHKS, YYEKEE (reference sequence). The ends lost 4 bases at V and 6 bases at J; junction bases unmatched: 6. CDR3 sequence: CASSAQTGSEAFF. The CDR3 bases are TGTGCCAGCAGCGCGCAGACAGGGTCTGAAGCTTTCTTT.

The rearrangement links TRBV11-2 to TRBJ2-1, with D perhaps matching TRBD2 (5 bases). The CDR3 has 13 amino acids. The germline V gene encodes CDR1 SGHAT and CDR2 FQNNGV. The germline V and J ends were trimmed by 4 bases and 9 bases, with 13 bases remaining between them. In DNA form, the CDR3 reads TGTGCCAGCAGCTCGCCTCCAGAGGGTGAGCAGTTCTTC. Translated, it gives CASSSPPEGEQFF.

Only one count was recorded for this clone. The CDR3 nucleotides read TGTGCCAGCAGTTACGGGACTACTAACTATGGCTACACCTTC. It translates to CASSYGTTNYGYTF. The rearrangement links TRBV6-5 to TRBJ1-2, with D possibly TRBD1 on 5 matching bases. In germline, CDR1 is MNHEY, CDR2 SVGAGI. V lost 2 bases and J 0 bases, leaving 7 bases between the germline ends. There are 14 residues in the CDR3.

The chain combines TRBV11-2 with TRBJ1-1; D unresolved. Germline V gene data show CDR1 as SGHAT and CDR2 as FQNNGV. The ends were cut back, 2 bases at V and 1 base at J, with 11 bases in the middle. The CDR3 contains 15 residues. CDR3 in amino acids: CASSLHPVTNTEAFF. The CDR3 nucleotides read TGTGCCAGCAGCTTACATCCAGTAACGAACACTGAAGCTTTCTTT.

Here the CDR3 reads CASIATGLNYNEQFF. Written as DNA, the CDR3 is TGTGCCAGCATCGCGACAGGGTTAAACTACAATGAGCAGTTCTTC. The gene calls are TRBV6-5 and TRBJ2-1; 7 nucleotides agree with TRBD1. The CDR3 loop spans 15 amino acids. Germline loops: CDR1 MNHEY, CDR2 SVGAGI. Trimming removed 7 bases from V and 3 bases from J; junction bases left unmatched: 9.

V usage is TRBV11-2 and J usage is TRBJ2-7, with D tentatively TRBD2 (5 bases). Trimming removed 1 base at V and 0 bases at J, with 7 bases between. The germline CDR1 and CDR2 sequences are SGHAT and FQNNGV. The CDR3 sequence is 14 residues long. In nucleotides, the CDR3 is TGTGCCAGCAGCTTAGCCGGGATCTCCTACGAGCAGTACTTC. Amino acid sequence: CASSLAGISYEQYF.

In this sample, this clone turned up once. The chain links TRBV4-3 to TRBJ2-1; 8 bases agree with TRBD2. Germline CDR1 and CDR2: LGHNA and YSLEER. The CDR3 consists of 18 residues. V gave up 0 bases and J gave up 1 base; unmatched junction bases: 8. This chain's CDR3 is CASSQEGGGGPSYNEQFF. The CDR3 DNA reads TGCGCCAGCAGCCAAGAGGGGGGCGGGGGGCCTTCCTACAATGAGCAGTTCTTC.

This clone came up once. The chain uses TRBV6-5 and TRBJ1-3; no clear D gene. The CDR3 sequence is 16 residues long. CDR1 is MNHEY, CDR2 SVGAGI, per germline. The V and J ends lost 2 bases and 0 bases respectively, with 11 bases between them. The CDR3 here is CASSYGWASSGNTIYF. In DNA form, the CDR3 reads TGTGCCAGCAGTTACGGATGGGCCTCCTCTGGAAACACCATATATTTT.

This chain uses TRBV5-1 with TRBJ2-3, with a tentative D call TRBD1 (6 bases). CDR3 length equals 15 residues. CDR1 and CDR2 from the germline V gene are SGHRS and YFSETQ. V shed 1 base and J shed 4 bases, with 13 bases lying between them. CDR3 loop: CASSLQGRLADTQYF. CDR3 bases: TGCGCCAGCAGCTTGCAGGGGCGGTTAGCAGATACGCAGTATTTT. The variable domain in full, completed from reference TRBV5-1 and TRBJ2-3, reads KAGVTQTPRYLIKTRGQQVTLSCSPISGHRSVSWYQQTPGQGLQFLFEYFSETQRNKGNFPGRFSGRQFSNSRSEMNVSTLELGDSALYLCASSLQGRLADTQYFGPGTRLTVL.